These 27 T cell receptor beta chains were sequenced from one sample in a study of Graves' ophthalmopathy and Graves' hyperthyroidism. For repertoire sequencing, the TCR beta CDR3 regions were amplified from RNA transcripts. Following a first-round RT-PCR that used HTBI primers, a second-round multiplex PCR was carried out. A single record per CDR3 protein comes from TCRdb applying MiXCR to the multiplex PCR reads. The repertoire consists of just over 600,000 distinct CDR3 sequences, with 22% occurring once and the leading ten covering more than 5.5%. Sequencing was carried out using peripheral blood. These receptors were taken from a woman aged 18-29 years with stable Graves' hyperthyroidism. Some clones in this sample may be carry-over from other donors' samples.

This clonotype was counted ten times or more. The chain is built from TRBV13 and TRBJ2-5; D is possibly TRBD1 or TRBD2 (5 bases each). There are 16 residues in the CDR3. Trimming took 10 bases from V and 2 from J, leaving 23 bases between them. CDR1 is PRHDT and CDR2 is FYEKMQ in the germline V gene (reference sequence). The CDR3 region has the DNA TGTGCCACCCTCCGACGGGGCCACGACTCACAAGAGACCCAGTACTTC. This gives the protein CATLRRGHDSQETQYF.

The V and J genes are TRBV5-6 and TRBJ1-2; the D is unclear. This CDR3 is 14 amino acids long. Per the germline V gene, CDR1 is SGHDT and CDR2 is YYEEEE. Trimming stripped 4 bases from V and 8 bases from J, with 18 bases between. The CDR3 is CASSRLDGEYGYTF. CDR3 DNA sequence: TGTGCCAGCAGCCGGCTCGACGGTGAATACGGCTACACCTTC.

This clonotype showed up many times. The V and J genes are TRBV28 and TRBJ2-5; 8 bases match TRBD1. V was clipped by 6 bases and J by 0 bases; unmatched bases: 12. The length of the CDR3 is 17 residues. Germline lookup yields CDR1 MDHEN and CDR2 SYDVKM. This chain's CDR3 is CASRDPQGAPYQETQYF. Written as DNA, the CDR3 is TGTGCCAGCAGGGATCCCCAGGGGGCCCCGTACCAAGAGACCCAGTACTTC.

This clonotype showed up many times. V and J are TRBV10-3 and TRBJ2-7; tentatively, D is TRBD1 (5 bases). V lost 5 bases and J 3 bases, leaving 8 bases between the germline ends. The CDR3 totals 12 residues. Germline V CDR1 and CDR2: ENHRY, SYGVKD. This chain's CDR3 is CAISKDSYEQYF. The DNA of the CDR3 is TGTGCCATCAGTAAAGACAGCTACGAGCAGTACTTC.

This clonotype has ten or more counts. This chain joins TRBV5-1 and TRBJ2-7; the D gene is possibly TRBD1 (5 bases). The CDR3 has 14 residues. Germline values: CDR1 SGHRS, CDR2 YFSETQ. V was clipped by 0 bases and J by 3 bases, with 10 bases between them. CDR3 amino acids: CASSLETASYEQYF. The CDR3 nucleotides are TGCGCCAGCAGCTTGGAGACAGCGAGCTACGAGCAGTACTTC.

The table lists this clonotype with many counts. The V gene is TRBV6-1, the J gene TRBJ1-3; D remains ambiguous. The CDR3 is 12 amino acids. Germline V gene sequence: CDR1 MNHNS, CDR2 SASEGT. Trimming pared 8 bases from V and 0 bases from J, leaving 5 bases between. The CDR3 loop is CASGLSGNTIYF. The CDR3 bases are TGTGCCAGCGGGCTCTCTGGAAACACCATATATTTT.

This clonotype has a count of ten or more. The chain is built from TRBV28 and TRBJ2-5; possibly TRBD1 for D (6 bases). CDR1 MDHEN and CDR2 SYDVKM come from the germline V gene. This CDR3 region has 14 residues. Trimming took 4 bases from V and 5 from J, leaving 14 bases between them. The CDR3, as DNA: TGTGCCAGCAGTTCTACAGGGTTCAGGGAGACCCAGTACTTC. It specifies CASSSTGFRETQYF.

This clonotype was recorded at least ten times. This sequence joins TRBV28 and TRBJ1-1; D perhaps matches TRBD1 (5 bases). The V gene's germline CDR1 is MDHEN and CDR2 SYDVKM. The V end lost 7 bases, the J end lost 5 bases, and 11 bases lay between the germline ends. This CDR3 contains 12 residues. The CDR3 DNA reads TGTGCCAGCACCATGGGGCTGACTGAAGCTTTCTTT. Encoded protein: CASTMGLTEAFF.

This rearrangement joins TRBV6-1 to TRBJ1-2; perhaps TRBD1 as D (6 bases). Germline assignment: CDR1 MNHNS and CDR2 SASEGT. The CDR3 is 15 amino acids. Deletions cut 3 bases from V and 6 bases from J, with 17 bases between. The CDR3 coding sequence is TGTGCCAGCAGTGAGAACACAGGGATCGTTGATGGCTACACCTTC. Residues: CASSENTGIVDGYTF.

This clonotype was recorded many times. The chain has TRBV20-1 and TRBJ2-2; D is ambiguous. The V gene's germline CDR1 is DFQATT and CDR2 SNEGSKA (reference sequence). This CDR3 spans 13 amino acids. The germline V and J ends were trimmed by 6 bases and 5 bases, with 13 bases remaining between them. In DNA form, the CDR3 reads TGCAGTGCCCCGACACCGATTACCGGGGAGCTGTTTTTT. Translated: CSAPTPITGELFF.

The chain employs TRBV6-5 and TRBJ1-1; D unclear. V lost 5 bases, J lost 4 bases, and 11 bases lay in between. Germline-derived CDR1 and CDR2 are MNHEY and SVGAGI. The length of the CDR3 is 13 residues. CDR3 DNA: TGTGCCAGCAGTATTCGAGATCGCACTGAAGCTTTCTTT. It specifies CASSIRDRTEAFF.

This clonotype was counted a few times. The chain employs TRBV4-1 and TRBJ1-2; TRBD1 might be the D (6 bases). The CDR3 has 12 residues. Germline-derived CDR1 and CDR2 are MGHRA and YSYEKL. V shed 1 base and J shed 10 bases, with 10 bases lying between them. CDR3 sequence (DNA): TGCGCCAGCAGCCAAGTGGGGGCCGACTACACCTTC. Amino acids: CASSQVGADYTF.

The sample holds a few counts of this clonotype. The rearrangement links TRBV9 to TRBJ1-1; D possibly corresponds to TRBD1 (6 bases). The V end lost 4 bases, the J end lost 4 bases, and 14 bases lay between the germline ends. Germline loops: CDR1 SGDLS, CDR2 YYNGEE. This CDR3 contains 14 residues. This CDR3 reads CASSKDTGTTEAFF. The CDR3, as DNA: TGTGCCAGCAGCAAAGACACAGGGACCACTGAAGCTTTCTTT.

The sample holds many counts of this clonotype. The V call is TRBV19, the J call TRBJ2-2, with unresolved D. CDR1 is LNHDA, CDR2 SQIVND, per germline (reference sequence). This CDR3 has 11 amino acids. V shed 7 bases and J shed 6 bases, with 6 bases lying between them. The chain's CDR3 is CASKRAGELFF. CDR3 coding DNA: TGTGCCAGTAAAAGGGCCGGGGAGCTGTTTTTT.

This clonotype was detected ten times or more. The chain recombines TRBV6-1 with TRBJ2-7; 9 bases line up with TRBD1. The CDR3 contains 15 residues. CDR1 is MNHNS, CDR2 SASEGT, per germline. V lost 3 bases, J lost 4 bases, and 7 bases stayed unmatched. The CDR3 DNA reads TGTGCCAGCAGTGACTTCCGACAGGGGGTTTACGAGCAGTACTTC. Its translation: CASSDFRQGVYEQYF.

The chain is built from TRBV2 and TRBJ2-5; 8 nucleotides agree with TRBD2. CDR1 is SNHLY and CDR2 is FYNNEI in the germline V gene. V was pared by 7 bases and J by 7 bases, with 8 bases of the junction left unmatched. The CDR3 has 13 residues. The CDR3, as DNA: TGTGCCAGCAAATGGACTAGCTTCGGGACCCAGTACTTC. Residues: CASKWTSFGTQYF.

The J gene is TRBJ2-5, the V gene TRBV29-1; 7 bases map to TRBD2. Trimming at V came to 4 bases and at J to 7 bases, leaving 9 bases not matched to a gene. Germline-derived CDR1 and CDR2 are SQVTM and ANQGSEA. This CDR3 spans 13 amino acids. The CDR3, as DNA: TGCAGCGTTGTATTTGCGGGAGAGGGGACCCAGTACTTC. Translating it yields CSVVFAGEGTQYF.

This clonotype was observed many times. V gene TRBV12-3 or TRBV12-4 combines with J gene TRBJ2-6; D possibly corresponds to TRBD1 (5 bases). The germline V and J ends were trimmed by 10 bases and 0 bases, with 13 bases remaining between them. The CDR3 loop spans 15 amino acids. CDR3: CAIITTGSGANVLTF. The DNA of the CDR3 is TGTGCCATCATAACTACAGGCTCTGGGGCCAACGTCCTGACTTTC.

This clonotype was seen ten or more times. The rearrangement joins TRBV12-3 or TRBV12-4 to TRBJ1-1, with D unresolved. The V and J ends lost 3 bases and 6 bases respectively, with 14 bases between them. The CDR3 loop spans 14 amino acids. The CDR3 nucleotides read TGTGCCAGCAGTTTTTACCAACAAAGCCCTGAAGCTTTCTTT. This translates into CASSFYQQSPEAFF.

This clonotype was detected many times. The chain recombines TRBV12-3 or TRBV12-4 with TRBJ1-5; 9 bases are shared with TRBD1. This CDR3 contains 15 residues. With V trimmed by 3 bases and J by 7 bases, 7 bases remained unmatched. The CDR3 here is CASSFRQGEEQPQHF. The DNA of the CDR3 is TGTGCCAGCAGTTTCCGACAGGGGGAAGAACAGCCCCAGCATTTT.

The chain uses TRBV30 and TRBJ1-1; tentatively, D is TRBD1 (5 bases). This CDR3 contains 14 residues. CDR1 is GTSNPN, CDR2 SVGIG, per germline (reference sequence). Trimming shortened V by 0 bases and J by 4 bases, and 12 bases separated the two germline ends. In DNA form, the CDR3 reads TGTGCCTGGAGTGTAGAGGGGAGGGTCACTGAAGCTTTCTTT. It yields the protein CAWSVEGRVTEAFF. Filled out from reference TRBV30 and TRBJ1-1, the complete variable domain reads SQTIHQWPATLVQPVGSPLSLECTVEGTSNPNLYWYRQAAGRGLQLLFYSVGIGQISSEVPQNLSASRPQDRQFILSSKKLLLSDSGFYLCAWSVEGRVTEAFFGQGTRLTVV.

Many counts were recorded for this clonotype. The chain couples TRBV7-2 to TRBJ2-7; 10 nucleotides match TRBD2. The CDR3 runs to 15 residues. Germline V gene data show CDR1 as SGHTA and CDR2 as FQGNSA. Losses at the gene ends were 0 bases for V and 3 bases for J; bases not matched to a gene: 2. CDR3 DNA: TGTGCCAGCAGCTTAGCGCTAGCGGGAGTCTACGAGCAGTACTTC. This gives the protein CASSLALAGVYEQYF.

The chain employs TRBV29-1 and TRBJ2-2, with D perhaps matching TRBD2 (5 bases). Per germline, CDR1 SQVTM and CDR2 ANQGSEA. CDR3 length equals 14 residues. Between the trimmed V and J ends, which lost 1 base and 4 bases, there was a span of 10 bases. Here the CDR3 DNA reads TGCAGCGTTGAAGGAACTAGATCCACCGGGGAGCTGTTTTTT. It yields the protein CSVEGTRSTGELFF.

The table lists this clonotype with many counts. The gene calls are TRBV7-9 and TRBJ2-7; D is unresolved. With 4 bases removed from V and 2 bases from J, the gap between germline ends came to 15 bases. CDR3 size: 15 residues. Germline V CDR1 and CDR2: SEHNR, FQNEAQ (reference sequence). The CDR3 DNA reads as TGTGCCAGCAGCTCATATTCCGGGTTGCCCTACGAGCAGTACTTC. It codes for CASSSYSGLPYEQYF. Based on the CDR3 plus reference TRBV7-9 and TRBJ2-7, the full variable domain is DTGVSQNPRHKITKRGQNVTFRCDPISEHNRLYWYRQTLGQGPEFLTYFQNEAQLEKSRLLSDRFSAERPKGSFSTLEIQRTEQGDSAMYLCASSSYSGLPYEQYFGPGTRLTVT.

This clonotype was found many times. The rearrangement uses TRBV20-1 and TRBJ2-7, with D tentatively TRBD2 (6 bases). The V gene's germline CDR1 is DFQATT and CDR2 SNEGSKA (reference sequence). Trimming took off 6 bases at V and 3 bases at J, with 21 bases between the two ends. The CDR3 runs 15 residues. The CDR3 DNA is TGCAGTGCGCGGGGCGTTGCCTCCCCGGACTACGAGCAGTACTTC. This gives the protein CSARGVASPDYEQYF.

In this sample, this clonotype turned up a few times. This rearrangement joins TRBV12-3 or TRBV12-4 to TRBJ1-3; no reliable D call. The CDR3 is made up of 13 amino acids. Trimming removed 3 bases at V and 8 bases at J, with 11 bases between. The CDR3 is CASSLGRLHTIYF. The CDR3 nucleotides read TGTGCCAGCAGTTTGGGCAGGTTGCACACCATATATTTT.

There are many counts of this clonotype. The chain couples TRBV28 to TRBJ2-2, with TRBD2 matching 9 bases. CDR3 length equals 17 residues. CDR1 and CDR2 (germline): MDHEN, SYDVKM. V dropped 6 bases and J dropped 4; count of bases not matched to a gene: 12. CDR3: CASRLAGLDGSTGELFF. The CDR3, as DNA: TGTGCCAGCAGACTAGCGGGCCTCGATGGTAGCACCGGGGAGCTGTTTTTT.